This TCR beta chain was profiled in a study of shared clonotypes between healthy human individuals. V lost 2 bases and J lost 0, with 8 bases in between. CDR1 is WSHSY, CDR2 SAAADI, per germline. This CDR3 has 15 residues. This clone appeared a single time. Produced via immunoSEQ multiplex PCR; TCRdb's table is partial and in-frame only. Of some 2,400,000 clones in the sample, under 97% were seen once. The chain employs TRBV10-2 and TRBJ1-3, with D unclear. The specimen was naive CD4+ T cells sorted from blood. Subset reported: CD45RA+ positively selected. This TCR derives from a man aged 18 to 29 in good health. The CDR3 bases are TGCGCCAGCAGTGAGAGGGTTCCCTCTGGAAACACCATATATTTT. Residues: CASSERVPSGNTIYF.